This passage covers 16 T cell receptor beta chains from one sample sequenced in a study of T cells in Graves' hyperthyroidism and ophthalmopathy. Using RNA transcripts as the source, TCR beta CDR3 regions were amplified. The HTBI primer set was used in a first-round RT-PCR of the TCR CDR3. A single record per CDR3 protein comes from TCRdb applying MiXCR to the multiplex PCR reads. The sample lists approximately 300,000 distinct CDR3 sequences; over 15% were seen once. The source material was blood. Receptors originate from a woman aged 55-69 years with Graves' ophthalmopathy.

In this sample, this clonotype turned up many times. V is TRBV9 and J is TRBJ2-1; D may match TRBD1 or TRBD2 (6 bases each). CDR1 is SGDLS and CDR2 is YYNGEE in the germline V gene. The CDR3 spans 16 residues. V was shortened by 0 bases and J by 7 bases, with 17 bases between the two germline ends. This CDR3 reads CASSVVVRGQRNEQFF. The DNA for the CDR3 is TGTGCCAGCAGCGTAGTAGTCCGGGGGCAACGGAATGAGCAGTTCTTC.

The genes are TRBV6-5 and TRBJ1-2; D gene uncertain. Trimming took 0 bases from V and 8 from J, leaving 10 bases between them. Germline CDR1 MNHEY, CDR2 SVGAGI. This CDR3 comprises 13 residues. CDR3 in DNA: TGTGCCAGCAGTTACTCGATGAGCGGGGGCTACACCTTC. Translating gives CASSYSMSGGYTF.

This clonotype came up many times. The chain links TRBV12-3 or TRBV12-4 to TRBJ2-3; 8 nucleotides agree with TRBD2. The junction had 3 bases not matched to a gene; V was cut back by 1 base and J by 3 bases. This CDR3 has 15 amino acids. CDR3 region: CASSLGLAGTDTQYF. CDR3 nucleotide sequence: TGTGCCAGCAGTTTAGGGCTAGCGGGTACAGATACGCAGTATTTT.

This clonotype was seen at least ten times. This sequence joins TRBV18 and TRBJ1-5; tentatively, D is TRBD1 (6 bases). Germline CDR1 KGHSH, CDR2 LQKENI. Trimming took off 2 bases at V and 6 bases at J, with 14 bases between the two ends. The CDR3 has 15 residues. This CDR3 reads CASSPTAGASQPQHF. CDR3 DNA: TGTGCCAGCTCACCAACGGCAGGGGCGAGTCAGCCCCAGCATTTT.

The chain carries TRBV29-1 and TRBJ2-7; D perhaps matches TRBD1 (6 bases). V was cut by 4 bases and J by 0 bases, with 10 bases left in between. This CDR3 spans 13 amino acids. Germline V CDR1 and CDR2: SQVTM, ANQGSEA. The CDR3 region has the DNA TGCAGCGTTGTACAGGGACCCTCCTACGAGCAGTACTTC. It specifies CSVVQGPSYEQYF.

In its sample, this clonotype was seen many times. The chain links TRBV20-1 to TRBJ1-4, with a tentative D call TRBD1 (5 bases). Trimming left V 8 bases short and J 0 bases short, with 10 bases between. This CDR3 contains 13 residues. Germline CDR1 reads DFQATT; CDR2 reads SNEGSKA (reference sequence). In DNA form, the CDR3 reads TGCAGTCCCTCGACAGCAACTAATGAAAAACTGTTTTTT. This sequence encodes CSPSTATNEKLFF.

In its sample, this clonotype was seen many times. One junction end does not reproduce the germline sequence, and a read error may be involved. CDR3 DNA sequence: TGTGCCAGCAGTCAAGCAGGGGATAATTCACCCCTCCACTTT. Translating gives CASSQAGDNSPLHF. The V gene is TRBV2, the J gene TRBJ1-6, with a weak D call TRBD1 (6 bases). The CDR3 sequence is 14 residues long. Per germline, CDR1 SNHLY and CDR2 FYNNEI.

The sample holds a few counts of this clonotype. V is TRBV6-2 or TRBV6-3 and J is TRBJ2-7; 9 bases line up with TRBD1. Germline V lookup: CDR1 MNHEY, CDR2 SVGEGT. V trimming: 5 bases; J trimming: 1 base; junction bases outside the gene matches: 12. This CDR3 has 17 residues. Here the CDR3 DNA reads TGTGCCAGCAGTCCTTCACAGGGGGCGCTTAGGTCCTACGAGCAGTACTTC. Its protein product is CASSPSQGALRSYEQYF.

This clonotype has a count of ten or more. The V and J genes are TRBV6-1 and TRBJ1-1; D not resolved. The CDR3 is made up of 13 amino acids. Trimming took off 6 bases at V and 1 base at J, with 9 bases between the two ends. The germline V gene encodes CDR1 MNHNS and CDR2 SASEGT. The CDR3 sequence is CASSPWGNTEAFF. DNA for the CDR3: TGTGCCAGCAGCCCGTGGGGGAACACTGAAGCTTTCTTT.

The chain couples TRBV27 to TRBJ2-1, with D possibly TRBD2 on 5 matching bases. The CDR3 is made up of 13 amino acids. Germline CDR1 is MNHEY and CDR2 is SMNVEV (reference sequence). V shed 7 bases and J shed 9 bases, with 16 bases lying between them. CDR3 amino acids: CASNRAAGGEQFF. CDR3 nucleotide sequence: TGTGCCAGCAACCGGGCCGCGGGCGGTGAGCAGTTCTTC.

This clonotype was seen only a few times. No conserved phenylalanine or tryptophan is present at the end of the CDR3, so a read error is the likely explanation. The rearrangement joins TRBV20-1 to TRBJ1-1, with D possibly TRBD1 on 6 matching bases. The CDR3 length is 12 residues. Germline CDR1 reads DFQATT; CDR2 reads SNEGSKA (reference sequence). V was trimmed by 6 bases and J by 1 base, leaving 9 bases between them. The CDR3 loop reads CSAKTGNTEAFL. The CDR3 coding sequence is TGCAGTGCGAAGACAGGGAACACTGAAGCTTTCCTT.

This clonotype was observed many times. The CDR3 nucleotides are TGTGCCAGCTCACCAAACCGGGGATCCTACGACGAGCAGTACTTC. Translated: CASSPNRGSYDEQYF. The V call is TRBV18, the J call TRBJ2-7; D perhaps matches TRBD2 (5 bases). There are 15 residues in the CDR3. Trimming took 2 bases from V and 5 from J, leaving 16 bases between them. The V gene's germline CDR1 is KGHSH and CDR2 LQKENI. Complete variable domain (other parts from reference TRBV18 and TRBJ2-7): NAGVMQNPRHLVRRRGQEARLRCSPMKGHSHVYWYRQLPEEGLKFMVYLQKENIIDESGMPKERFSAEFPKEGPSILRIQQVVRGDSAAYFCASSPNRGSYDEQYFGPGTRLTVT.

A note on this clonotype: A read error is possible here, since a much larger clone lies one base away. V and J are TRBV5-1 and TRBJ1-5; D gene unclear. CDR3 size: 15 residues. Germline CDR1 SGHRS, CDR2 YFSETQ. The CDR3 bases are TGCTCCAGCAGCTTGACGGACTTTAGCAATCAGCCCCAGCATTTT. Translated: CSSSLTDFSNQPQHF.

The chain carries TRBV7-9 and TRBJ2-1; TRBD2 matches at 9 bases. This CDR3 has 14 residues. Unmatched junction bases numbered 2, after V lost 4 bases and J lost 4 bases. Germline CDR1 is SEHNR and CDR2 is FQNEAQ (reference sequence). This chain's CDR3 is CASSSGLAYNEQFF. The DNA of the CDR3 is TGTGCCAGCAGCTCAGGACTAGCGTACAATGAGCAGTTCTTC.

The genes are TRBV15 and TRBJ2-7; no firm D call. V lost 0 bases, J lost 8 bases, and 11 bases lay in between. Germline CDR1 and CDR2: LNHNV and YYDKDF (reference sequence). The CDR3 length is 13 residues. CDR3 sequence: CATSRDQASQQYF. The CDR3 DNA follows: TGTGCCACCAGCAGAGATCAGGCAAGCCAGCAGTACTTC. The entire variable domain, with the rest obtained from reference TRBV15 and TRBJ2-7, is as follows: DAMVIQNPRYQVTQFGKPVTLSCSQTLNHNVMYWYQQKSSQAPKLLFHYYDKDFNNEADTPDNFQSRRPNTSFCFLDIRSPGLGDTAMYLCATSRDQASQQYFGPGTRLTVT.

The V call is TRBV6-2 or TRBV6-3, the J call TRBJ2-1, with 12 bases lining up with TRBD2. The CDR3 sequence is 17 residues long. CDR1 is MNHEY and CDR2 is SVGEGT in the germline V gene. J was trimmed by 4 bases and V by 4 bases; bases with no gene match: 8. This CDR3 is CASSSRTSGKPYNEQFF. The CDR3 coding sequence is TGTGCCAGCAGTTCGCGGACTAGCGGGAAGCCATACAATGAGCAGTTCTTC.